Each of the 30 T cell receptor beta chains below was sequenced from the same sample in a study of stem cell transplantation in POMP-related autoinflammatory disease. Produced via immunoSEQ multiplex PCR; TCRdb's table is partial and in-frame only. In the table there are some 31,000 clones, around 88% of which are singletons. Source: CD4+ T cells from PBMCs, taken before stem cell transplantation. These receptors were collected from a human donor with POMP-related autoinflammation and immune dysregulation (PRAID).

The V gene is TRBV5-5, the J gene TRBJ1-2, with 7 positions matching TRBD1. V lost 0 bases and J lost 2; bases outside the gene matches: 1. Per the germline V gene, CDR1 is SGHKS and CDR2 is YYEKEE (reference sequence). This CDR3 contains 14 residues. The CDR3 nucleotides are TGTGCCAGCAGCTTGGCCAGGGGGAACTATGGCTACACCTTC. It yields the protein CASSLARGNYGYTF. Together with reference TRBV5-5 and TRBJ1-2, the CDR3 gives the full variable domain: DAGVTQSPTHLIKTRGQQVTLRCSPISGHKSVSWYQQVLGQGPQFIFQYYEKEERGRGNFPDRFSARQFPNYSSELNVNALLLGDSALYLCASSLARGNYGYTFGSGTRLTVV.

This rearrangement joins TRBV2 to TRBJ2-5; TRBD1 matches at 9 bases. Trimming at V came to 8 bases and at J to 3 bases, leaving 7 bases not matched to a gene. Germline V gene sequence: CDR1 SNHLY, CDR2 FYNNEI. This CDR3 has 14 residues. CDR3 region: CASHRQGVKETQYF. The CDR3, as DNA: TGTGCCAGCCACAGACAGGGGGTAAAAGAGACCCAGTACTTC.

The chain couples TRBV28 to TRBJ1-1; D not certain. V lost 5 bases and J lost 3, with 16 bases in between. This CDR3 contains 15 residues. The germline V gene encodes CDR1 MDHEN and CDR2 SYDVKM. The CDR3 region is CASSTRSTRDTEAFF. For the CDR3, the DNA is TGTGCCAGCAGTACGAGAAGTACTCGGGACACTGAAGCTTTCTTT.

This chain links TRBV27 with TRBJ2-5; TRBD1 agrees at 7 bases. The V segment lost 5 bases and the J segment 1 base; nucleotides outside the gene matches: 13. The CDR3 covers 17 residues. Germline lookup yields CDR1 MNHEY and CDR2 SMNVEV (reference sequence). CDR3 in amino acids: CASSPRTGSRVQETQYF. For the CDR3, the DNA is TGTGCCAGCAGTCCACGGACAGGTTCGAGGGTCCAAGAGACCCAGTACTTC.

The rearrangement links TRBV2 to TRBJ2-7; 8 bases line up with TRBD2. The germline gives CDR1 SNHLY, CDR2 FYNNEI. With V trimmed by 6 bases and J by 2 bases, 6 bases remained unmatched. CDR3 size: 14 residues. The CDR3 nucleotides are TGTGCCAGCAGGAAGCGGGAGAGCGCCTACGAGCAGTACTTC. Protein: CASRKRESAYEQYF.

This rearrangement joins TRBV5-6 to TRBJ2-1; D uncertain. This CDR3 is built from 13 residues. CDR1 SGHDT and CDR2 YYEEEE come from the germline V gene. The ends were cut back, 2 bases at V and 7 bases at J, with 10 bases in the middle. The CDR3 is CASSFSRLNEQFF. The CDR3 nucleotides read TGTGCCAGCAGCTTCAGTAGACTTAATGAGCAGTTCTTC. The variable domain in full, completed from reference TRBV5-6 and TRBJ2-1, reads DAGVTQSPTHLIKTRGQQVTLRCSPKSGHDTVSWYQQALGQGPQFIFQYYEEEERQRGNFPDRFSGHQFPNYSSELNVNALLLGDSALYLCASSFSRLNEQFFGPGTRLTVL.

The chain couples TRBV6-5 to TRBJ1-2; D not certain. V lost 5 bases to trimming and J lost 6 bases, with 13 bases between them. The CDR3 extends over 13 amino acids. CDR1 and CDR2 (germline): MNHEY, SVGAGI. CDR3 bases: TGTGCCAGCAGTGATGGTGGGTTAAATGGCTACACCTTC. This sequence encodes CASSDGGLNGYTF.

The chain employs TRBV6-5 and TRBJ2-7; TRBD1 agrees at 9 bases. Germline V CDR1 and CDR2: MNHEY, SVGAGI. The CDR3 is 14 amino acids. The V segment lost 6 bases and the J segment 2 bases; nucleotides outside the gene matches: 5. The CDR3 sequence: CASRKGQGTYEQYF. The CDR3 DNA follows: TGTGCCAGCAGAAAAGGACAGGGGACCTACGAGCAGTACTTC.

This sequence joins TRBV7-8 and TRBJ2-5; a possible D gene is TRBD2 (5 bases). The CDR3 has 13 residues. Germline V lookup: CDR1 SGHVS, CDR2 FQNEAQ. The germline V and J ends were trimmed by 8 bases and 2 bases, with 12 bases remaining between them. The CDR3 coding sequence is TGTGCCAGCGGTTCTAGCCTTCAAGAGACCCAGTACTTC. Its translation: CASGSSLQETQYF.

The V and J genes are TRBV4-1 and TRBJ2-5; D possibly uses TRBD1 or TRBD2 (6 bases each). This CDR3 has 16 amino acids. The V end lost 0 bases, the J end lost 5 bases, and 16 bases lay between the germline ends. Germline lookup yields CDR1 MGHRA and CDR2 YSYEKL. As DNA, the CDR3 is TGCGCCAGCAGCCAAGACGGAGGGGGATTCGGGGAGACCCAGTACTTC. Translation: CASSQDGGGFGETQYF.

This clone was seen a handful of times. The chain has TRBV29-1 and TRBJ1-2; D might be TRBD1 (5 bases). The V end was cut by 6 bases, the J end by 3 bases, with 11 bases between. This CDR3 is 12 amino acids long. The V gene's germline CDR1 is SQVTM and CDR2 ANQGSEA. CDR3: CSVLGTDYGYTF. In nucleotides, the CDR3 is TGCAGCGTACTCGGGACGGACTATGGCTACACCTTC.

This clone appeared once. The rearrangement joins TRBV5-1 to TRBJ1-1, with D maybe TRBD1 (5 bases). Looked up from germline, CDR1 is SGHRS and CDR2 is YFSETQ. The CDR3 is 18 residues long. Between the trimmed V and J ends, which lost 4 bases and 0 bases, there was a span of 22 bases. The DNA of the CDR3 is TGCGCCAGCAGCAATCTACGCAGCAGGGCGGCCATGAACACTGAAGCTTTCTTT. Amino acids: CASSNLRSRAAMNTEAFF.

The gene calls are TRBV11-3 and TRBJ2-2, with 9 bases fitting TRBD2. The germline V gene encodes CDR1 SGHNT and CDR2 YENEEA. This CDR3 comprises 15 residues. Germline trimming cut 3 bases from V and 7 bases from J; bases unmatched to any gene: 6. DNA of the CDR3: TGTGCCAGCAGCTTTGTGGCGGGAGGGAACGGGGAGCTGTTTTTT. It encodes CASSFVAGGNGELFF.

The chain employs TRBV9 and TRBJ2-3; D possibly matches TRBD1 or TRBD2 (5 bases each). This CDR3 has 15 residues. CDR1 SGDLS and CDR2 YYNGEE come from the germline V gene. V lost 4 bases, J lost 0 bases, and 12 bases lay in between. CDR3 nucleotides: TGTGCCAGCAGCCTCTCCGGGACCAGCACAGATACGCAGTATTTT. Translated: CASSLSGTSTDTQYF.

This chain links TRBV18 with TRBJ2-7; possibly TRBD1 or TRBD2 for D (5 bases each). This CDR3 comprises 17 residues. Looked up from germline, CDR1 is KGHSH and CDR2 is LQKENI. V dropped 3 bases and J dropped 0 bases, with 18 bases sitting between them. CDR3 DNA: TGTGCCAGCTCACCCGAAGGCTGGGACCGTTTCTCCTACGAGCAGTACTTC. This encodes CASSPEGWDRFSYEQYF.

The rearrangement links TRBV9 to TRBJ2-3; D not certain. The CDR3 is made up of 16 amino acids. Trimming took 0 bases from V and 2 from J, leaving 13 bases between them. From germline, CDR1 is SGDLS and CDR2 YYNGEE. The CDR3 is CASSVGRTHITDTQYF. Here the CDR3 DNA reads TGTGCCAGCAGCGTAGGCAGGACCCATATCACAGATACGCAGTATTTT.

V usage is TRBV12-5 and J usage is TRBJ2-6; TRBD1 matches 9 bases. CDR1 and CDR2 from the germline V gene are LGHNT and FRNRAP. CDR3 length: 17 amino acids. Unmatched junction bases numbered 9, after V lost 7 bases and J lost 2 bases. DNA of the CDR3: TGTGCTAGTGCCAACGACAGGGGGGGACCTGGGGCCAACGTCCTGACTTTC. This sequence encodes CASANDRGGPGANVLTF.

V gene TRBV6-6 combines with J gene TRBJ2-3; D possibly corresponds to TRBD2 (6 bases). Germline assignment: CDR1 MNHNY and CDR2 SVGAGI (reference sequence). The CDR3 length is 15 residues. V was pared by 7 bases and J by 6 bases, with 20 bases between. The CDR3: CASTVSLTSADTQYF. CDR3 nucleotides: TGTGCCAGCACCGTCTCCTTGACTAGTGCGGATACGCAGTATTTT.

The CDR3 is CASSRDRDIQYF. The DNA of the CDR3 is TGCGCCAGCAGCCGGGACAGGGACATTCAGTACTTC. The V and J genes are TRBV5-1 and TRBJ2-4; 9 bases are a match to TRBD1. This CDR3 is built from 12 residues. The germline CDR1 and CDR2 sequences are SGHRS and YFSETQ. V gave up 4 bases and J gave up 8 bases; unmatched junction bases: 1.

The chain employs TRBV5-6 and TRBJ1-1; a weak D match, TRBD1 (5 bases). The V end lost 0 bases, the J end lost 1 base, and 10 bases lay between the germline ends. Germline-derived CDR1 and CDR2 are SGHDT and YYEEEE. The CDR3 has 15 residues. The CDR3 reads CASSLEGRPNTEAFF. CDR3 DNA: TGTGCCAGCAGCTTGGAGGGACGGCCGAACACTGAAGCTTTCTTT. The full variable domain, completed using reference TRBV5-6 and TRBJ1-1, is DAGVTQSPTHLIKTRGQQVTLRCSPKSGHDTVSWYQQALGQGPQFIFQYYEEEERQRGNFPDRFSGHQFPNYSSELNVNALLLGDSALYLCASSLEGRPNTEAFFGQGTRLTVV.

V gene TRBV7-9 combines with J gene TRBJ2-3; TRBD2 agrees at 9 bases. The V and J ends lost 5 bases and 0 bases, in that order; junction bases with no gene match: 6. The CDR3 has 16 residues. Germline V gene lookup returns CDR1 SEHNR and CDR2 FQNEAQ (reference sequence). The CDR3 loop is CASSVTSGLSTDTQYF. In DNA, the CDR3 is TGTGCCAGCAGCGTCACTAGCGGGCTTAGCACAGATACGCAGTATTTT.

This clone was seen more than once but under ten times. This chain joins TRBV2 and TRBJ1-2; D remains ambiguous. Germline V gene data show CDR1 as SNHLY and CDR2 as FYNNEI. The CDR3 has 12 amino acids. The V end lost 1 base, the J end lost 8 bases, and 8 bases lay between the germline ends. The CDR3 region is CASSEEGTGYTF. CDR3 in DNA: TGTGCCAGCAGTGAAGAGGGTACAGGCTACACCTTC.

V and J are TRBV29-1 and TRBJ2-5; unclear D gene. With 4 bases removed from V and 0 bases from J, the gap between germline ends came to 6 bases. Germline V gives CDR1 SQVTM, CDR2 ANQGSEA. The CDR3 is 12 residues long. In DNA, the CDR3 is TGCAGCGTTGGGCGGTACCAAGAGACCCAGTACTTC. It specifies CSVGRYQETQYF. The entire variable domain, with the rest obtained from reference TRBV29-1 and TRBJ2-5, is as follows: SAVISQKPSRDICQRGTSLTIQCQVDSQVTMMFWYRQQPGQSLTLIATANQGSEATYESGFVIDKFPISRPNLTFSTLTVSNMSPEDSSIYLCSVGRYQETQYFGPGTRLLVL.

The chain uses TRBV2 and TRBJ1-2, with D uncertain. The ends were cut back, 0 bases at V and 6 bases at J, with 11 bases in the middle. Germline assignment: CDR1 SNHLY and CDR2 FYNNEI. The CDR3 runs to 14 residues. This chain's CDR3 is CASSEARASNGYTF. The CDR3 DNA reads TGTGCCAGCAGTGAAGCGCGGGCGTCGAATGGCTACACCTTC.

This clone was counted between two and nine times. The J gene is TRBJ1-2, the V gene TRBV6-5; the D is unclear. The CDR3 extends over 12 amino acids. Trimming removed 2 bases from V and 4 bases from J, with 5 bases in between. CDR1 is MNHEY and CDR2 is SVGAGI in the germline V gene. CDR3 region: CASSYDRYGYTF. The DNA for the CDR3 is TGTGCCAGCAGTTACGATCGCTATGGCTACACCTTC.

This chain links TRBV5-4 with TRBJ1-6, with TRBD1 matching 9 bases. The germline V gene encodes CDR1 SGHNT and CDR2 YYREEE (reference sequence). The CDR3 is 18 residues long. J was trimmed by 0 bases and V by 4 bases; bases with no gene match: 8. The CDR3 here is CASSTGQGLRSYNSPLHF. In DNA, the CDR3 is TGTGCCAGCAGCACGGGACAGGGACTCCGCTCCTATAATTCACCCCTCCACTTT.

This chain links TRBV25-1 with TRBJ1-4; no clear D gene. Germline CDR1 reads MGHDK; CDR2 reads SYGVNS. CDR3 length: 14 residues. Trimming shortened V by 3 bases and J by 0 bases, and 5 bases separated the two germline ends. The CDR3 loop reads CASSEITTNEKLFF. CDR3 DNA sequence: TGTGCCAGCAGTGAGATAACAACTAATGAAAAACTGTTTTTT.

V and J are TRBV4-1 and TRBJ2-1; 13 bases match TRBD2. Germline V lookup: CDR1 MGHRA, CDR2 YSYEKL. The CDR3 is 18 residues long. V was pared by 1 base and J by 6 bases, with 9 bases of the junction left unmatched. CDR3 protein: CASSQVPPLAGGGNEQFF. The CDR3 region has the DNA TGCGCCAGCAGCCAAGTTCCCCCACTAGCGGGAGGGGGCAATGAGCAGTTCTTC.

This rearrangement joins TRBV19 to TRBJ2-5; a possible D gene is TRBD2 (6 bases). CDR3 length: 17 amino acids. The V end was cut by 4 bases, the J end by 2 bases, with 20 bases between. Looked up from germline, CDR1 is LNHDA and CDR2 is SQIVND (reference sequence). The CDR3 DNA is TGTGCCAGTAGTAGGTGGGGTTCCGGGACTGATCAAGAGACCCAGTACTTC. This encodes CASSRWGSGTDQETQYF.

The chain is built from TRBV6-6 and TRBJ2-7; 10 positions match TRBD1. V trimming: 7 bases; J trimming: 1 base; junction bases outside the gene matches: 4. Per the germline V gene, CDR1 is MNHNY and CDR2 is SVGAGI (reference sequence). The CDR3 covers 14 residues. The CDR3: CASTGTGDSYEQYF. DNA of the CDR3: TGTGCCAGCACAGGGACAGGGGATTCCTACGAGCAGTACTTC.